This T cell receptor beta chain is drawn from a study of shared clonotypes between healthy human individuals. Some clones are missing from TCRdb's copy, which holds only in-frame ones; the method was immunoSEQ multiplex PCR. This table has 900,000 to 1,200,000 clones, 78% appearing once. The germline V gene has CDR1 MNHNS and CDR2 SASEGT. Trimming shortened V by 3 bases and J by 0 bases, and 6 bases separated the two germline ends. The CDR3 consists of 14 residues. The TCR originated in a man between 18 and 29 years old in good health. Some clones in this sample may be carry-over from other donors' samples. The V and J genes are TRBV6-1 and TRBJ1-3; D gene unclear. Sequencing was done on a sample of memory CD4+ T cells from PBMCs. Indicated subset: CD45RA-negative fraction. CDR3 DNA sequence: TGTGCCAGCAGTGACCCCCGCTCTGGAAACACCATATATTTT. Translation: CASSDPRSGNTIYF.